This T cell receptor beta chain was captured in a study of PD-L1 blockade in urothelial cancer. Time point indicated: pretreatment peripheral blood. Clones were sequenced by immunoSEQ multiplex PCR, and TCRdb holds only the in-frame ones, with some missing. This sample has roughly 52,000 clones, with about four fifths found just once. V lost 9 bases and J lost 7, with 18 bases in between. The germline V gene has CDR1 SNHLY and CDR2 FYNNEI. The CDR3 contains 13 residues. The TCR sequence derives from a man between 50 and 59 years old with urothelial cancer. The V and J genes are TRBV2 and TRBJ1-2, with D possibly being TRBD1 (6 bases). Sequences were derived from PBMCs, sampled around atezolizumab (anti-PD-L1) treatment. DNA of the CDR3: TGTGCCAGGCAAGGCGGGGGCGCGGGTGGCTACACCTTC. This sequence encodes CARQGGGAGGYTF. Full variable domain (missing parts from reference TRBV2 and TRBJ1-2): EPEVTQTPSHQVTQMGQEVILRCVPISNHLYFYWYRQILGQKVEFLVSFYNNEISEKSEIFDDQFSVERPDGSNFTLKIRSTKLEDSAMYFCARQGGGAGGYTFGSGTRLTVV.